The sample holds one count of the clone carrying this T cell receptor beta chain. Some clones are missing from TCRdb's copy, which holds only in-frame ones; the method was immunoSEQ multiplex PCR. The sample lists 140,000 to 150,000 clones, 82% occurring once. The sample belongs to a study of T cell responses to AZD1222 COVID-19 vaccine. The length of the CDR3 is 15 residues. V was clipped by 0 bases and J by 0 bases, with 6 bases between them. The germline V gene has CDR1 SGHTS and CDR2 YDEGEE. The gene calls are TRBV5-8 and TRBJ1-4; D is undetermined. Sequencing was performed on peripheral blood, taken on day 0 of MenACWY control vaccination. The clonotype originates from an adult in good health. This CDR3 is CASSLGSTTNEKLFF. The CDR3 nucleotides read TGTGCCAGCAGCTTGGGCAGCACAACTAATGAAAAACTGTTTTTT.